Listed below are T cell receptor beta chains from one sample, sequenced in a study of regulatory T cells in long-lasting Graves disease. TCRdb processed the multiplex PCR reads anew with MiXCR; each CDR3 protein has one entry. The top ten clones hold roughly a tenth of a sample with about 540,000 distinct CDR3 sequences, 13% of them seen once. A further study also used this sample, focusing on T cells in Graves' hyperthyroidism and ophthalmopathy.

Source: peripheral blood mononuclear cells (PBMCs), taken at new diagnosis, from a patient treated with antithyroid drugs. These receptors originate from a man aged 25-45 years with Graves disease. Each CDR3 is given with its conserved first and last residue. A D gene is named only where the DNA matches it firmly. Where a row states a size, it is once, few, many or the class of an expanded clone; other rows omit it.

>-|many|17|TRBJ2-3|TRBV7-9
CASSPITSGKVTDTQYF
TGTGCCAGCAGCCCTATTACGTCCGGGAAAGTGACAGATACGCAGTATTTT
>TRBD1|many|14|TRBJ2-7|TRBV28
CASIPQGFSYEQYF
TGTGCCAGCATCCCACAGGGGTTCTCCTACGAGCAGTACTTC
>TRBD1|many|13|TRBJ1-1|TRBV20-1
CSALLTGGTEAFF
TGCAGTGCTTTACTGACAGGGGGGACTGAAGCTTTCTTT
>-|many|15|TRBJ2-3|TRBV20-1
CSARDPGGLGDTQYF
TGCAGTGCTAGAGATCCTGGGGGCTTGGGAGATACGCAGTATTTT
>-|-|14|TRBJ2-7|TRBV4-2
CASSQEGTTYEQYF
TGTGCCAGCAGCCAAGAGGGGACAACCTACGAGCAGTACTTC
>-|many|13|TRBJ2-7|TRBV20-1
CSAREGARGEQYF
TGCAGTGCTAGAGAAGGGGCGCGTGGCGAGCAGTACTTC
>TRBD2|many|14|TRBJ2-1|TRBV10-3
CAASAGGTFDEQFF
TGTGCCGCTTCAGCGGGAGGGACGTTCGATGAGCAGTTCTTC
>-|-|13|TRBJ1-3|TRBV30
CAWTGQPGYTIYF
TGTGCCTGGACTGGTCAGCCTGGTTACACCATATATTTT
>-|-|13|TRBJ2-3|TRBV19
CASSIDGTDTQYF
TGTGCCAGTAGTATAGACGGCACAGATACGCAGTATTTT
>-|many|15|TRBJ1-2|TRBV7-8
CASSLGDTTLYGYTF
TGTGCCAGCAGCTTAGGGGACACAACCCTCTATGGCTACACCTTC
>-|many|15|TRBJ2-3|TRBV24-1
CATSTGTASTDTQYF
TGTGCCACCAGCACCGGGACCGCTAGCACAGATACGCAGTATTTT
>-|many|13|TRBJ2-3|TRBV29-1
CSVGKGGGDTQYF
TGCAGCGTTGGAAAGGGGGGCGGAGATACGCAGTATTTT
>TRBD2|many|14|TRBJ2-1|TRBV5-1
CASSGGRAGNEQFF
TGCGCCAGCAGCGGCGGGAGGGCCGGTAATGAGCAGTTCTTC
>-|-|14|TRBJ1-2|TRBV7-2
CASSPIQGFYGYTF
TGTGCCAGCAGCCCAATCCAAGGTTTCTATGGCTACACCTTC
>-|many|13|TRBJ2-7|TRBV20-1
CSASPGHNYEQYF
TGCAGTGCTAGTCCGGGACACAACTACGAGCAGTACTTC
>-|many|13|TRBJ2-1|TRBV7-3
CASSSDSASEQFF
TGTGCCAGCAGCTCAGATAGCGCCAGTGAGCAGTTCTTC
>-|many|15|TRBJ2-4|TRBV12-3/TRBV12-4
CASSSRLSSKNIQYF
TGTGCCAGCAGTTCCCGTCTGAGTTCCAAAAACATTCAGTACTTC
>-|many|15|TRBJ2-2|TRBV6-2/TRBV6-3
CASRPKRLDTGELFF
TGTGCCAGCAGACCTAAGCGGCTAGACACCGGGGAGCTGTTTTTT
>-|-|15|TRBJ2-3|TRBV9
CASSPAGIGTDTQYF
TGTGCCAGCAGCCCTGCCGGGATTGGGACAGATACGCAGTATTTT
>-|many|15|TRBJ2-3|TRBV7-2
CASSYGGRSTDTQYF
TGTGCCAGCAGCTATGGGGGGAGGAGCACAGATACGCAGTATTTT
>-|many|15|TRBJ2-7|TRBV27
CASSLARVRDYEQYF
TGTGCCAGCAGTTTAGCCCGGGTGAGGGACTACGAGCAGTACTTC
>TRBD2|many|15|TRBJ2-3|TRBV28
CASSLGLAIQDTQYF
TGTGCCAGCAGTCTGGGACTAGCGATACAAGATACGCAGTATTTT
>-|-|16|TRBJ1-1|TRBV3-1
CASSQNRARAPAEAFF
TGTGCCAGCAGCCAGAACCGAGCCCGGGCCCCGGCTGAAGCTTTCTTT
>-|-|14|TRBJ1-5|TRBV7-2
CASSLVTVDQPQHF
TGTGCCAGCAGCTTAGTTACAGTGGATCAGCCCCAGCATTTT
>-|few|14|TRBJ2-5|TRBV4-1
CASSQERTQETQYF
TGCGCCAGCAGCCAAGAACGGACTCAAGAGACCCAGTACTTC
>-|few|16|TRBJ1-3|TRBV10-1
CASSEYRTGQGNTIYF
TGCGCCAGCAGTGAGTACCGGACGGGACAAGGAAACACCATATATTTT
>-|many|18|TRBJ2-1|TRBV7-9
CASSKPSSDRGRWGEQFF
TGTGCCAGCTCCAAGCCGAGTAGCGACCGAGGGAGGTGGGGTGAGCAGTTCTTC
>TRBD1|few|14|TRBJ1-2|TRBV30
CAWSMTGRVRGYTF
TGTGCCTGGAGTATGACAGGGAGAGTAAGGGGCTACACCTTC
>-|many|13|TRBJ2-5|TRBV20-1
CSASYSLQETQYF
TGCAGTGCTAGCTACAGCCTCCAAGAGACCCAGTACTTC
>TRBD2|many|17|TRBJ2-7|TRBV24-1
CATTTGSGRALTYEQYF
TGTGCCACCACGACGGGCAGCGGGAGGGCCCTTACCTACGAGCAGTACTTC
>-|-|17|TRBJ2-1|TRBV4-2
CAGSQGGSGDSYNEQFF
TGTGCCGGCAGCCAAGGAGGAAGCGGAGACTCTTACAATGAGCAGTTCTTC
>-|many|13|TRBJ2-5|TRBV7-2
CASSFSPEETQYF
TGTGCCAGCAGCTTTTCCCCGGAAGAGACCCAGTACTTC
>-|many|16|TRBJ2-3|TRBV11-2
CASSLKIEGFADTQYF
TGTGCCAGCAGCTTAAAAATAGAGGGTTTTGCAGATACGCAGTATTTT
>-|many|12|TRBJ1-1|TRBV12-3/TRBV12-4
CASKYRVTEAFF
TGTGCCAGCAAATACAGGGTCACTGAAGCTTTCTTT
>TRBD1|many|17|TRBJ2-2|TRBV12-3/TRBV12-4
CASSFGTGGAGNRELFF
TGTGCCAGCAGTTTCGGGACAGGGGGCGCTGGGAACAGGGAGCTGTTTTTT
>TRBD1|few|13|TRBJ2-3|TRBV30
CAWGTGAQVTQYF
TGTGCCTGGGGGACAGGGGCGCAAGTTACGCAGTATTTT
>-|many|14|TRBJ1-2|TRBV19
CASSIPRKDYGYTF
TGTGCCAGTAGTATACCCAGGAAGGACTATGGCTACACCTTC
>-|many|14|TRBJ1-1|TRBV2
CASSPRLRNTKAFF
TGTGCCAGCAGTCCCCGCCTGAGGAACACTAAAGCTTTCTTT
>-|-|12|TRBJ1-1|TRBV18
CASSPNIESAFF
TGTGCCAGCTCACCAAACATAGAGTCGGCTTTCTTT
>-|many|13|TRBJ1-2|TRBV29-1
CSVAGTFIYGYTF
TGCAGCGTAGCCGGGACGTTCATCTATGGCTACACCTTC
>-|many|14|TRBJ1-3|TRBV27
CASSLAPSGNTIYF
TGTGCCAGCAGTTTGGCCCCCTCTGGAAACACCATATATTTT
>-|-|14|TRBJ1-2|TRBV19
CASSMAASGYGYTF
TGTGCCAGTAGTATGGCAGCGAGCGGCTATGGCTACACCTTC
>TRBD2|-|16|TRBJ2-3|TRBV5-1
CASNVRTSGGTDTQYF
TGCGCCAGCAACGTGCGGACTAGCGGGGGCACAGATACGCAGTATTTT